One T cell receptor beta chain is described in this entry. This receptor's antigen is unknown. These data originate in a study of cytomegalovirus exposure and HLA in healthy donors (dated 2017 in TCRdb). A note on the overall study: According to an earlier analysis of several hundred of the donors, 150 million to 200 million T cells yielded 117 million unique TCR beta sequences and approximately 300 Gb of sequence data. An early release that covered roughly 600 HLA-typed donors contained approximately 300 gigabases of sequencing data and 70 million to 100 million unique TCR sequences. Of the roughly 420 genotyped donors, less than 90% were placed in the genetic ancestry cluster associated with self-reported Caucasian donors. The study aimed to test whether signatures of past pathogen exposure could be identified by cataloging public T cell receptors. The study used immunosequencing to profile the T cell repertoires of several hundred subjects and linked those repertoires to cytomegalovirus serostatus. In addition to the first cohort of 666 subjects, a separate validation cohort of approximately 130 different subjects was used. To predict cytomegalovirus infection status, the study brought together high-throughput TCR immunosequencing, statistical association of individual TCRs with disease status, and machine learning. To study patterns of TCR occurrence, a later analysis re-analyzed previously published TCR beta repertoires from under 750 donors and added high-resolution HLA genotyping. Rather than using new phenotypic data, the later analysis identified candidate immune exposures from TCR beta sequences and from how often those sequences occurred across donors. An earlier analysis of several hundred of the donors used high-throughput TCR beta sequencing to judge whether each TCR beta V gene segment behaved as functional or pseudogenic. Alongside the repertoire data, information on donor age, sex, ethnicity and CMV serostatus was compiled. In a later genetic analysis, genome-wide SNP genotypes for about three fifths of the roughly 670 donors were used, and that subset was treated as a discovery cohort. All discovery cohort repertoires had been generated on a single sequencing platform. HLA typing covered class I and class II loci at four-digit resolution. Typing coverage differed by locus: A, B, C, DRB1 and DQB1 were typed in about 620-640 donors, DQA1 in approximately 520, DPA1 in nearly 610, and DPB1 in 400 to 480. Because of strong linkage in the cohort, roughly five DR-DQ haplotypes were treated as single units for association and clustering. On average, around 240,000 unique TCR beta nucleotide sequences were sequenced per donor among roughly 430 genotyped donors of the cohort, with roughly 18% of those sequences being non-productive.

The cohort comprised under 700 healthy bone marrow donors. At the time of sampling, all cohort members were nominally healthy, though unrecorded immune exposures were likely present. The donor was CMV seropositive and was included in the group of approximately 300 seropositive cohort members. Every donor gave a peripheral blood sample, and the peripheral blood mononuclear cells from that sample were used for TCR beta sequencing. Genomic DNA was extracted from the blood cell samples with the Qiagen DNeasy Blood Extraction Kit. The library was prepared using the immunoSEQ multiplex PCR assay. The multiplex PCR relied on a mix of 60 forward primers for TCR Vbeta segments and 13 reverse primers for TCR Jbeta segments. The CDR3 region of rearranged TCR beta genes was amplified from genomic DNA with a multiplex PCR assay. On the Illumina HiSeq System, the amplified TCR beta libraries were sequenced as 87-base-pair reads. Processing in the source paper ran as follows. Across the 600 to 700 repertoires, a later analysis counted 80 million or so unique TCR beta chains, 8.5 million to 12 million of which were shared by at least two donors. Raw reads were error-corrected and collapsed into unique sequences with a nearest-neighbor algorithm that merged closely related sequences to remove PCR and sequencing errors. V, D and J gene segments were assigned by aligning CDR3 sequences to IMGT reference sequences. For a sequence to be retained, a match of at least six nucleotides to both a V gene segment and a J gene segment was required. Rearrangements were classified as productive when the CDR3 lacked stop codons and remained in frame with V and J, and all other rearrangements were classified as non-productive. Following IMGT convention, CDR3 was defined as the stretch from the second conserved V-encoded cysteine to the conserved J-encoded phenylalanine. The earlier analysis of 500 to 750 of the donors excluded any sequence lacking an unambiguous match to a single V gene segment. An earlier analysis of 587 of the donors classified V segments as functional when productive rearrangements were above 56.7% and as segregating when the standard deviation between donors was above 5%. A statistical classification framework was built for diagnosing cytomegalovirus status from the catalog of TCR beta chain sequences. V and J gene assignment, in a later analysis, came from comparing TCR nucleotide sequences with IMGT/GENE-DB human TR gene sequences. The TCRdist pipeline was used in a later analysis to assign CDR3 sequences and most-parsimonious VDJ recombination scenarios. In a later analysis, each TCR beta chain was defined by its CDR3 amino acid sequence together with its V-gene family, and reads lacking a unique V-gene family were excluded. A later analysis removed several hundred highly shared, low-generation-probability nucleotide sequences to deal with suspected cross-contamination and a sequencing artifact. For each public chain, a later analysis derived a clonal expansion index from normalized ranks of inferred template counts within each repertoire. In a later analysis, generation probabilities were computed with a VDJ recombination model fitted to out-of-frame rearrangements, and the resulting probabilities were checked against IGoR. A later analysis scored TCR-TCR, TCR-HLA and TCR-CMV co-occurrence with hypergeometric tests, applying a repertoire-size bias correction to TCR pairs. In a later analysis, false discovery rates were estimated by permuting HLA or CMV assignments 20 times. In a later analysis, co-occurring TCRs were grouped using DBSCAN, and TCRdist sequence similarity was added for clustering within HLA-allele-positive subsets. Repertoires with fewer than 30,000 or more than 120,000 public chains were left out of co-occurrence clustering, as were a handful of repertoires with anomalous nucleotide sharing. The source is immuneACCESS, and TCRdb retained only in-frame sequences with V and J called. Part of the clones is not carried over; for the studies checked, unresolved V genes explain less than half of this, and the remainder is unexplained. The DNA was the basis for D and trimming; V, J and clone size are from that table. The sample's own table lists about 34,000 clones. Under 2% of the sample belongs to the ten largest clones.

Overall study results and their limits: V-gene and J-gene trimming of TCR beta chains was associated with a missense DCLRE1C variant in a later genetic analysis, and the association was replicated in an independent cohort. The cohort was sequenced for TCR beta chains only, and without alpha or paired-chain data the features that could be detected were limited. Strong co-occurrence of HLA alleles, especially DR and DQ, made assigning TCR associations to individual alleles difficult. The only immune exposure information available for the cohort was CMV serostatus. Three of the identified cytomegalovirus-associated TCR beta chains were confirmed in vitro to be specific for cytomegalovirus antigens. Specific HLA alleles were associated with 15,000 to 20,000 TCR beta sequences at a false discovery rate of 0.05 in a later analysis. HLA typing was unavailable for some donors at each locus, so association tests used only the typed subset. Around 16 rarely observed V segments, including chromosome 9 orphons, were excluded from the earlier analysis of several hundred of the donors because counts were too low. A further reported finding was that TCR beta sequences accurately predicted the HLA-A and HLA-B alleles for most subjects in the first cohort. In a later analysis, most CMV-associated TCR beta chains were found to appear HLA-restricted, with HLA associations seemingly driven largely by CMV exposure. In the study, approximately 150 TCR beta chains were listed as associated with cytomegalovirus. A later genetic analysis reported fewer N-insertions in productive TCRs among donors in an Asian-associated ancestry cluster than the approximately 700-donor mean. Some IMGT-functional V segments, including TRBV6-2 and TRBV6-3, could not be told apart with the 87-base-pair reads, so those segments were excluded. Roughly uniform sequencing depth across donors was assumed in presence/absence analyses, although this assumption may not hold. According to a later analysis, parvovirus B19, influenza, CMV and Epstein-Barr virus appeared linked to several top co-occurrence clusters. Linkage disequilibrium might explain the correlated functional status among segregating V segments, but an unknown experimental factor could not be ruled out. Most TCR sequences were observed very rarely across donors, whereas some public TCRs were present in many individuals. In a later analysis, HLA-associated TCR beta chains were found to be more clonally expanded and to have lower generation probabilities than equally common non-associated chains. In an earlier analysis of some 550 of the donors, most TCR beta V segments were observed in productive rearrangements about 90% or about 30% of the time, broadly matching IMGT annotations. The authors suggested that the approach could potentially be generalized to other disease states and immunological phenotypes. In a later analysis, TCR association rates were found to vary across HLA loci, with the most associated TCRs seen for DRB1 alleles and the fewest for HLA-C alleles. The classifier was reported to diagnose cytomegalovirus status with high specificity and sensitivity in both the original and validation cohorts. The sequencing pipeline was judged likely to have produced a cluster of highly shared sequence variants as a technical artifact.

Measured from the cysteine to the phenylalanine, the CDR3 is 15 residues long. The CDR3 DNA has 45 bases and is translated from base 1. CDR1 and CDR2 are read off the germline V gene as MNHNS and SASEGT. Specimen: PBMCs. The sequence derives from a woman in her 40s in good health and CMV-seropositive. The chain uses TRBV6-1 and TRBJ2-5, with TRBD2 as a weak D call on 6 bases. TRBJ2-7 explains the end of the DNA better; the J call may be wrong. DNA sequence: TGTGCCAGCACATTACAGGAGGGGCACTCCTACGAGCAGTACTTC. Translated, this is CASTLQEGHSYEQYF.